This TCR beta chain was identified in a study of T cell repertoires in cytomegalovirus infection (dated by TCRdb to the late 2010s). Context from the whole study: Alongside well-studied HLA-B-restricted epitopes, the peptide stimulations were aimed at recently identified HLA-C-restricted CMV epitopes, whose presentation resists viral immunomodulation. Donor HLA type was relevant to the analysis, as public TCR beta signatures indicated carriage of CMV infection together with the matching HLA type. The research as a whole found: The ex vivo response was dominated by HLA-C-restricted CMV-specific TCR beta clonotypes, and the single most frequent clonotype in two of eight donors was supplied by these HLA-C-restricted clonotypes. In both this cohort and an independent cohort of 300 to 450 donors, the cumulative frequency of public TCR beta family members distinguished carriers of CMV infection plus the relevant HLA type.

The sample's treatment or condition label, decoded: in vitro stimulation with specific CMV peptide epitopes to enrich CMV-specific T cells. The data were produced on an Illumina HiSeq 1500. TCRdb reanalyzed the raw reads on its own, using fastp at Q25 for trimming and MiXCR for clone calling, and kept in-frame beta chains. Rows matching on CDR3 protein sequence are summarized as one entry with the most common DNA and genes. The sample includes more than 85,000 distinct CDR3 sequences, with around 28% observed a single time. About 81% of the sample rests with the top ten. The germline V gene yields SNHLY for CDR1 and FYNNEI for CDR2. V and J are trimmed by 6 bases and 5 bases, and the gene matches miss 15 bases of the junction. The CDR3 sequence holds 18 residues, the cysteine and phenylalanine included. The kept DNA is CDR3 alone, 54 bases in frame from the first base. This clonotype was observed a few times. Its antigen is unknown. There are no base qualities to consult, and no much larger clone falls within one base.

The sequence derives from a human donor in good health (CMV status not recorded). Some clones in this sample may be carry-over from other donors' samples. The sequences come from CD8+ T cells from cultured PBMCs, collected from culture after CMV antigen stimulation. The rearranged segments are TRBV2 and TRBJ2-5, with TRBD2 identical over 13 junction bases. The DNA sequence reads TGTGCCAGCAGCCCCACCCCACTAGCGGGGGGGCCTGGGGAGACCCAGTACTTC. It translates to CASSPTPLAGGPGETQYF. Supplemented by the reference TRBV2 and TRBJ2-5 proteins around the CDR3, the complete variable domain is EPEVTQTPSHQVTQMGQEVILRCVPISNHLYFYWYRQILGQKVEFLVSFYNNEISEKSEIFDDQFSVERPDGSNFTLKIRSTKLEDSAMYFCASSPTPLAGGPGETQYFGPGTRLLVL.